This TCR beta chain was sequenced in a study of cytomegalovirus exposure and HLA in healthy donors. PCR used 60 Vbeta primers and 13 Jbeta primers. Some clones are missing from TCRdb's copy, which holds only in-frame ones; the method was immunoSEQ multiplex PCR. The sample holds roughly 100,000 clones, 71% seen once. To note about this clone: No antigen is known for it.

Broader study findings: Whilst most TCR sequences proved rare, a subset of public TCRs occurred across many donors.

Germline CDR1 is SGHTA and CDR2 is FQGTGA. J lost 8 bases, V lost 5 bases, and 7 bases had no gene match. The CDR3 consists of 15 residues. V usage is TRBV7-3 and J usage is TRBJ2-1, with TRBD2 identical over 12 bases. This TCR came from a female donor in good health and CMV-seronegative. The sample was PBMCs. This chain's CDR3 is CASSQTSGSQYEQFF. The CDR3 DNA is TGTGCCAGCAGCCAGACTAGCGGGAGTCAGTATGAGCAGTTCTTC.